The 27 T cell receptor beta chains in this list originate from one sample, sequenced in a study of T cells in tumors after PD-1 blockade. Clones were sequenced by immunoSEQ multiplex PCR, and TCRdb holds only the in-frame ones, with some missing. The data contain just under 20,000 clones, about 85% of them singletons. This specimen consisted of PBMCs, obtained after anti-PD-1 therapy. The receptors come from a human donor with advanced basal cell or squamous cell carcinoma (not recorded which).

V gene TRBV15 combines with J gene TRBJ2-5, with D perhaps being TRBD1 or TRBD2 (5 bases each). The CDR3 is 18 residues long. Trimming cost V 3 bases and J 5 bases, with 25 bases left between them. Per germline, CDR1 LNHNV and CDR2 YYDKDF (reference sequence). CDR3 sequence: CATSSELASGAGWETQYF. In DNA, the CDR3 is TGTGCCACCAGCAGTGAATTAGCCTCCGGGGCCGGGTGGGAGACCCAGTACTTC.

The gene calls are TRBV5-1 and TRBJ1-1; D not resolved. This CDR3 region has 14 residues. V was cut by 0 bases and J by 4 bases, with 10 bases left in between. Germline CDR1 and CDR2: SGHRS and YFSETQ. CDR3 in DNA: TGCGCCAGCAGCTTGGAGATAGGGCGCACTGAAGCTTTCTTT. Amino acids: CASSLEIGRTEAFF.

The rearrangement uses TRBV6-6 and TRBJ1-5; D uncertain. Germline values: CDR1 MNHNY, CDR2 SVGAGI (reference sequence). This CDR3 contains 14 residues. V was pared by 0 bases and J by 5 bases, with 8 bases between. The CDR3 coding sequence is TGTGCCAGCAGTTACTCGAGCGGGGATCAGCCCCAGCATTTT. Its translation: CASSYSSGDQPQHF.

V usage is TRBV5-1 and J usage is TRBJ1-2; possible D gene TRBD1, 5 bases. The CDR3 totals 15 residues. V shed 4 bases and J shed 0 bases, with 13 bases lying between them. The germline V gene encodes CDR1 SGHRS and CDR2 YFSETQ. As DNA, the CDR3 is TGCGCCAGCAGCCCGGGGGGACCTTCTAACTATGGCTACACCTTC. As protein: CASSPGGPSNYGYTF.

The chain carries TRBV5-4 and TRBJ1-2; D is unclear. The length of the CDR3 is 15 residues. From germline, CDR1 is SGHNT and CDR2 YYREEE (reference sequence). V gave up 0 bases and J gave up 2 bases, with 11 bases separating them. CDR3 protein: CASSLEALGNYGYTF. As DNA, the CDR3 is TGTGCCAGCAGCTTGGAGGCCCTTGGAAACTATGGCTACACCTTC.

The CDR3 coding sequence is TGTGCCAGCCAATACTCCTATAATTCACCCCTCCACTTT. This encodes CASQYSYNSPLHF. V usage is TRBV2 and J usage is TRBJ1-6; no firm D call. Trimming cost V 8 bases and J 0 bases, with 5 bases left between them. This CDR3 has 13 residues. Germline lookup yields CDR1 SNHLY and CDR2 FYNNEI. The variable domain in full, with the rest retrieved from reference TRBV2 and TRBJ1-6, is EPEVTQTPSHQVTQMGQEVILRCVPISNHLYFYWYRQILGQKVEFLVSFYNNEISEKSEIFDDQFSVERPDGSNFTLKIRSTKLEDSAMYFCASQYSYNSPLHFGNGTRLTVT.

V is TRBV13 and J is TRBJ2-2; D may match TRBD1 or TRBD2 (6 bases each). This CDR3 comprises 16 residues. Trimming stripped 2 bases from V and 3 bases from J, with 13 bases between. The germline V gene has CDR1 PRHDT and CDR2 FYEKMQ (reference sequence). The CDR3 sequence is CASSLMRGEYTGELFF. CDR3 in DNA: TGTGCCAGCAGCTTAATGAGGGGGGAGTACACCGGGGAGCTGTTTTTT. Full variable domain (remainder filled in from reference TRBV13 and TRBJ2-2): AAGVIQSPRHLIKEKRETATLKCYPIPRHDTVYWYQQGPGQDPQFLISFYEKMQSDKGSIPDRFSAQQFSDYHSELNMSSLELGDSALYFCASSLMRGEYTGELFFGEGSRLTVL.

The gene calls are TRBV5-1 and TRBJ1-3, with D perhaps matching TRBD1 (6 bases). The germline V gene encodes CDR1 SGHRS and CDR2 YFSETQ. The CDR3 sequence is 15 residues long. V lost 6 bases, J lost 0 bases, and 13 bases lay in between. The CDR3 bases are TGCGCCAGCAAAGTGGACAGCCCCTCTGGAAACACCATATATTTT. It translates to CASKVDSPSGNTIYF.

This chain connects TRBV7-3 to TRBJ2-1, with D possibly being TRBD2 (5 bases). The CDR3 contains 14 residues. V lost 5 bases, J lost 5 bases, and 13 bases lay in between. The germline CDR1 and CDR2 sequences are SGHTA and FQGTGA. CDR3 residues: CASSPTERNNEQFF. CDR3 sequence (DNA): TGTGCCAGCAGCCCCACCGAGCGGAACAATGAGCAGTTCTTC.

This clone is a singleton in its sample. The V call is TRBV15, the J call TRBJ2-3; unclear D gene. The V end was cut by 0 bases, the J end by 3 bases, with 7 bases between. Germline loops: CDR1 LNHNV, CDR2 YYDKDF (reference sequence). The CDR3 is 14 residues long. CDR3 DNA sequence: TGTGCCACCAGCAGAGATATCAAGACAGATACGCAGTATTTT. This sequence encodes CATSRDIKTDTQYF.

The chain joins TRBV5-6 to TRBJ1-2; D may be TRBD1 (5 bases). The CDR3 is 12 residues long. Per the germline V gene, CDR1 is SGHDT and CDR2 is YYEEEE. Trimming removed 4 bases at V and 5 bases at J, with 9 bases between. CDR3 sequence: CASSATDYGYTF. The CDR3 DNA sequence: TGTGCCAGCAGCGCGACAGATTATGGCTACACCTTC.

This clone was recorded once. V gene TRBV6-5 combines with J gene TRBJ1-3, with D unresolved. V shed 8 bases and J shed 4 bases, with 15 bases lying between them. The CDR3 sequence is 14 residues long. Germline assignment: CDR1 MNHEY and CDR2 SVGAGI. For the CDR3, the DNA is TGTGCCAGCCGGTCGATGGGGTCGGGAAACACCATATATTTT. Translating gives CASRSMGSGNTIYF.

The CDR3 bases are TGTGCCAGCAGTTTATCCTCAGGGACGTCTGGAAACACCATATATTTT. Translated: CASSLSSGTSGNTIYF. V gene TRBV28 combines with J gene TRBJ1-3; possibly TRBD1 for D (5 bases). V lost 1 base to trimming and J lost 1 base, with 11 bases between them. Looked up from germline, CDR1 is MDHEN and CDR2 is SYDVKM. This CDR3 has 16 residues.

This rearrangement joins TRBV12-5 to TRBJ1-2; 7 nucleotides match TRBD1. The CDR3 covers 19 residues. The germline gives CDR1 LGHNT, CDR2 FRNRAP. V was clipped by 0 bases and J by 4 bases; unmatched bases: 17. CDR3 sequence (DNA): TGTGCTAGTGGTTTGGTAAATAAAAGGGGGCTCGGGTATGTCTATGGCTACACCTTC. This translates into CASGLVNKRGLGYVYGYTF.

The rearrangement links TRBV28 to TRBJ2-2; 7 bases are shared with TRBD1. This CDR3 has 15 residues. Losses at the gene ends were 3 bases for V and 7 bases for J; bases not matched to a gene: 8. In germline, CDR1 is MDHEN, CDR2 SYDVKM. The DNA for the CDR3 is TGTGCCAGCAGTTTCGACAGGGATCAATACGGGGAGCTGTTTTTT. This translates into CASSFDRDQYGELFF.

The V gene is TRBV27, the J gene TRBJ2-7, with D possibly called TRBD1 or TRBD2 (6 bases each). Germline V lookup: CDR1 MNHEY, CDR2 SMNVEV (reference sequence). V gave up 3 bases and J gave up 6 bases, with 21 bases separating them. The CDR3 consists of 16 residues. The DNA for the CDR3 is TGTGCCAGCAGTTTGGGGGTAGGGGGGAGAAAAGGCGAGCAGTACTTC. Translating it yields CASSLGVGGRKGEQYF.

V is TRBV28 and J is TRBJ2-5; 7 nucleotides line up with TRBD2. The junction had 4 bases not matched to a gene; V was cut back by 7 bases and J by 2 bases. The CDR3 length is 13 residues. Germline CDR1 and CDR2: MDHEN and SYDVKM. The CDR3 loop is CASKWGGQETQYF. The CDR3 DNA reads TGTGCCAGCAAATGGGGGGGTCAAGAGACCCAGTACTTC.

Note on this clone: A junction boundary mismatches the germline segment, possibly from a read error. CDR3 residues: CASTQLAGGDPQYF. The CDR3 DNA is TGCGCCAGCACCCAACTAGCGGGGGGAGACCCGCAGTATTTT. This chain uses TRBV4-1 with TRBJ2-3, with TRBD2 identical over 12 bases. CDR3 length: 14 residues. Germline V gene lookup returns CDR1 MGHRA and CDR2 YSYEKL.

This clone came up a few times. This rearrangement joins TRBV7-9 to TRBJ2-7, with D perhaps TRBD1 (5 bases). Germline values: CDR1 SEHNR, CDR2 FQNEAQ (reference sequence). V lost 3 bases, J lost 3 bases, and 18 bases lay in between. The CDR3 has 16 residues. The CDR3 sequence: CASSLQIDWGIYEQYF. The CDR3 DNA reads as TGTGCCAGCAGCTTGCAGATAGACTGGGGCATCTACGAGCAGTACTTC.

The rearrangement links TRBV29-1 to TRBJ1-2; D ambiguous. This CDR3 comprises 14 residues. Germline V gives CDR1 SQVTM, CDR2 ANQGSEA. V shed 6 bases and J shed 4 bases, with 18 bases lying between them. The CDR3 spells CSVRIMEVGYGYTF. The CDR3 DNA sequence: TGCAGCGTCAGGATTATGGAGGTCGGCTATGGCTACACCTTC.

The CDR3 protein is CASSIVSVNTEAFF. CDR3 nucleotide sequence: TGTGCCAGTAGTATAGTAAGTGTGAACACTGAAGCTTTCTTT. The chain links TRBV19 to TRBJ1-1, with unresolved D. V dropped 1 base and J dropped 0 bases, with 6 bases sitting between them. Germline assignment: CDR1 LNHDA and CDR2 SQIVND (reference sequence). The CDR3 extends over 14 amino acids. The full variable domain, rest sourced from reference TRBV19 and TRBJ1-1, is DGGITQSPKYLFRKEGQNVTLSCEQNLNHDAMYWYRQDPGQGLRLIYYSQIVNDFQKGDIAEGYSVSREKKESFPLTVTSAQKNPTAFYLCASSIVSVNTEAFFGQGTRLTVV.

This sequence joins TRBV7-3 and TRBJ2-7; D uncertain. Trimming took off 5 bases at V and 7 bases at J, with 15 bases between the two ends. The CDR3 runs to 13 residues. The germline V gene has CDR1 SGHTA and CDR2 FQGTGA. The CDR3 DNA follows: TGTGCCAGCAGCCTCTTAAACGCCGGGGAGCAGTACTTC. Its protein is CASSLLNAGEQYF.

This clone was seen a handful of times. The chain uses TRBV27 and TRBJ1-6; no reliable D call. CDR3 length: 12 residues. The V end lost 4 bases, the J end lost 10 bases, and 8 bases lay between the germline ends. The V gene's germline CDR1 is MNHEY and CDR2 SMNVEV (reference sequence). The CDR3 spells CASSSDLSPLHF. Here the CDR3 DNA reads TGTGCCAGCAGTTCGGACTTATCACCCCTCCACTTT.

The gene calls are TRBV29-1 and TRBJ2-5, with D possibly TRBD1 on 6 matching bases. Trimming left V 1 base short and J 5 bases short, with 8 bases between. CDR3 length equals 12 residues. The germline gives CDR1 SQVTM, CDR2 ANQGSEA. CDR3 residues: CSVEAGEETQYF. The CDR3 DNA follows: TGCAGCGTTGAAGCAGGGGAGGAGACCCAGTACTTC.

The genes are TRBV6-5 and TRBJ2-7; D is unresolved. With 2 bases removed from V and 7 bases from J, the gap between germline ends came to 6 bases. Germline V gene sequence: CDR1 MNHEY, CDR2 SVGAGI. CDR3 length equals 11 residues. Written as DNA, the CDR3 is TGTGCCAGCAGTTACGGCGGTGAGCAGTACTTC. Amino acid sequence: CASSYGGEQYF.

The genes are TRBV4-2 and TRBJ2-3; 8 bases align to TRBD1. V lost 1 base and J lost 2; bases outside the gene matches: 14. Germline V gene sequence: CDR1 LGHNA, CDR2 YNFKEQ. This CDR3 contains 19 residues. The CDR3 nucleotides read TGTGCCAGCAGCCAAGCAGGGGGCGTTTCGGGCCCCTACACAGATACGCAGTATTTT. It specifies CASSQAGGVSGPYTDTQYF.

The rearrangement uses TRBV5-4 and TRBJ1-6; D remains ambiguous. The CDR3 runs to 13 residues. Germline assignment: CDR1 SGHNT and CDR2 YYREEE (reference sequence). The V gene lost 0 bases and the J gene lost 14 bases, with 12 bases spanning the gap. CDR3 sequence reads: CASSLVGHTALHF. The CDR3 coding sequence is TGTGCCAGCAGCTTGGTTGGGCACACGGCCCTCCACTTT.